The present TCR beta chain was sequenced within a study of T cells in Graves' hyperthyroidism and ophthalmopathy. Amplification of TCR beta CDR3 regions used RNA as the template. The HTBI set primed first-round TCR CDR3 RT-PCR. Using its own MiXCR run on the multiplex PCR reads, TCRdb lists one record per CDR3 protein. Of fewer than 500,000 distinct CDR3 sequences in the sample, under 15% were seen once. The germline CDR1 and CDR2 sequences are LGHNT and FRNRAP. The CDR3 loop spans 12 amino acids. V was shortened by 6 bases and J by 11 bases, with 16 bases between the two germline ends. Notes on the study in general: The majority of expanded thyroid clonotypes above 0.001 also appeared in blood.

Many counts were recorded for this clonotype. Antigen unknown. A NOSPECS grade of at least 4, a Clinical Activity Score of at least 3 and duration under 3 months were recorded in ophthalmopathy patients. Uncontrolled infection, other autoimmune disease, pregnancy or lactation excluded patients. This TCR was sampled from a man aged 18 to 30 with Graves' ophthalmopathy. The specimen sequenced was blood. The V gene is TRBV12-5, the J gene TRBJ1-1; D is unresolved. In DNA, the CDR3 is TGTGCTAGTGGCCGCGACTCGTCTGGCGCTTTCTTT. Translating it yields CASGRDSSGAFF. The whole variable domain, filled in from reference TRBV12-5 and TRBJ1-1, reads DARVTQTPRHKVTEMGQEVTMRCQPILGHNTVFWYRQTMMQGLELLAYFRNRAPLDDSGMPKDRFSAEMPDATLATLKIQPSEPRDSAVYFCASGRDSSGAFFGQGTRLTVV.